This entry concerns a single TCR beta chain. Its antigen is still unknown. The CDR3 extends over 14 amino acids. The germline gives CDR1 SEHNR, CDR2 FQNEAQ (reference sequence). Trimming removed 5 bases from V and 1 base from J, with 11 bases in between. This sample stems from a study of cytotoxic CD8 clonotypes in ibrutinib-treated CLL. Method: immunoSEQ multiplex PCR; TCRdb's copy keeps in-frame clones and lacks some. Of fewer than 100,000 clones detected, 86% appear once; the ten largest clones hold around 5%. Study results and limitations: Sampling of sustained-remission and progressing patients occurred at differing times.

This sequence joins TRBV7-9 and TRBJ1-1; D gene ambiguous. The specimen comprised PBMCs, sampled before ibrutinib treatment. This receptor was taken from a human donor with chronic lymphocytic leukemia. The CDR3, as DNA: TGTGCCAGCAGCCCCTGGAGTCGGAACACTGAAGCTTTCTTT. This translates into CASSPWSRNTEAFF.